Following are 32 T cell receptor beta chains from one sample sequenced in a study of blood T cell repertoires in COVID-19. Generated by immunoSEQ multiplex PCR, the TCRdb table keeps only in-frame clones and is missing some. This table holds 26,000 or so clones, around 87% found once. Sequenced: peripheral blood. The source of these receptors is a man between 60 and 75 years old with active COVID-19.

The chain employs TRBV9 and TRBJ1-6; 10 bases agree with TRBD1. J gave up 9 bases and V 3 bases, and 6 bases lay outside the gene matches. Germline loops: CDR1 SGDLS, CDR2 YYNGEE. The length of the CDR3 is 15 residues. This chain's CDR3 is CASSGDRTGGSPLHF. CDR3 bases: TGTGCCAGCAGCGGGGACAGGACAGGGGGTTCACCCCTCCACTTT.

V and J are TRBV2 and TRBJ2-5, with 12 bases fitting TRBD2. J lost 1 base, V lost 4 bases, and 1 base had no gene match. Germline V gene sequence: CDR1 SNHLY, CDR2 FYNNEI. The CDR3 has 15 amino acids. CDR3 DNA: TGTGCCAGCAGTGGACTAGCGGGGGTCCAAGAGACCCAGTACTTC. It codes for CASSGLAGVQETQYF.

The V call is TRBV28, the J call TRBJ2-2, with TRBD1 as a possible D gene (7 bases). The CDR3 consists of 15 residues. Germline values: CDR1 MDHEN, CDR2 SYDVKM. Trimming left V 7 bases short and J 7 bases short, with 19 bases between. The CDR3 region is CASTQGGRMGGELFF. The CDR3 region has the DNA TGTGCCAGCACCCAGGGGGGCCGGATGGGCGGGGAGCTGTTTTTT.

The gene calls are TRBV10-3 and TRBJ1-4; the match to TRBD1 covers 7 bases. Germline V gene lookup returns CDR1 ENHRY and CDR2 SYGVKD. CDR3 length: 17 residues. V was clipped by 2 bases and J by 7 bases; unmatched bases: 13. CDR3 in amino acids: CAISELLTGKEGEKLFF. CDR3 nucleotides: TGTGCCATCAGTGAGCTATTGACAGGGAAGGAGGGTGAAAAACTGTTTTTT.

The chain combines TRBV18 with TRBJ2-7; a possible D gene is TRBD1 (5 bases). The germline V gene encodes CDR1 KGHSH and CDR2 LQKENI. The CDR3 has 14 amino acids. Trimming took 1 base from V and 5 from J, leaving 12 bases between them. CDR3 nucleotide sequence: TGTGCCAGCTCACCACAGGGGCTCGAGGACGAGCAGTACTTC. It translates to CASSPQGLEDEQYF.

This clone was seen only a few times. The rearrangement links TRBV29-1 to TRBJ1-2, with TRBD1 matching over 7 bases. This CDR3 is 13 amino acids long. Per germline, CDR1 SQVTM and CDR2 ANQGSEA. V dropped 6 bases and J dropped 7; count of bases not matched to a gene: 11. CDR3 sequence (DNA): TGCAGCGTACGGCCAGGGGGACTGAGTGGCTACACCTTC. As protein: CSVRPGGLSGYTF.

The CDR3 spells CASSAGMAEKLFF. In DNA, the CDR3 is TGTGCCAGCAGTGCCGGGATGGCTGAAAAACTGTTTTTT. The chain couples TRBV6-6 to TRBJ1-4; D ambiguous. The germline CDR1 and CDR2 sequences are MNHNY and SVGAGI (reference sequence). This CDR3 has 13 residues. Trimming pared 5 bases from V and 7 bases from J, leaving 11 bases between.

The J gene is TRBJ2-1, the V gene TRBV4-1, with D perhaps matching TRBD1 (5 bases). Germline CDR1 is MGHRA and CDR2 is YSYEKL. The CDR3 loop spans 15 amino acids. V was cut by 1 base and J by 2 bases, with 9 bases left in between. The CDR3 is CASSQGQGPYNEQFF. CDR3 sequence (DNA): TGCGCCAGCAGCCAAGGGCAGGGTCCCTACAATGAGCAGTTCTTC.

V gene TRBV18 combines with J gene TRBJ1-2; D uncertain. The ends were cut back, 0 bases at V and 5 bases at J, with 7 bases in the middle. Per the germline V gene, CDR1 is KGHSH and CDR2 is LQKENI. The CDR3 covers 13 residues. DNA of the CDR3: TGTGCCAGCTCACCACCCAGTTGGTATGGCTACACCTTC. It encodes CASSPPSWYGYTF.

This clone has just one count. The chain combines TRBV19 with TRBJ1-1; 10 bases agree with TRBD1. The CDR3 extends over 15 amino acids. The trim removed 4 bases at V and 5 bases at J, leaving 7 bases unmatched. From germline, CDR1 is LNHDA and CDR2 SQIVND (reference sequence). CDR3 residues: CASSTRDRGYTEAFF. The CDR3 DNA reads TGTGCCAGTAGTACCCGGGACAGGGGTTATACTGAAGCTTTCTTT. Full variable domain (outside the CDR3, taken from reference TRBV19 and TRBJ1-1): DGGITQSPKYLFRKEGQNVTLSCEQNLNHDAMYWYRQDPGQGLRLIYYSQIVNDFQKGDIAEGYSVSREKKESFPLTVTSAQKNPTAFYLCASSTRDRGYTEAFFGQGTRLTVV.

CDR3 in amino acids: CASSLVAGFTGELFF. The CDR3 DNA sequence: TGCGCCAGCAGCTTGGTGGCGGGGTTCACCGGGGAGCTGTTTTTT. This chain uses TRBV5-1 with TRBJ2-2; D is perhaps TRBD2 (6 bases). The CDR3 is 15 residues long. With 0 bases removed from V and 4 bases from J, the gap between germline ends came to 10 bases. Germline CDR1 reads SGHRS; CDR2 reads YFSETQ.

The V call is TRBV18, the J call TRBJ2-5, with 8 bases aligning to TRBD1. Unmatched junction bases numbered 10, after V lost 5 bases and J lost 5 bases. Germline-derived CDR1 and CDR2 are KGHSH and LQKENI. This CDR3 has 15 residues. The CDR3 nucleotides read TGTGCCAGCTCAAAACAGCGGACAGGGTGGGAGACCCAGTACTTC. Amino acid sequence: CASSKQRTGWETQYF.

The chain employs TRBV30 and TRBJ2-5, with TRBD2 matching over 7 bases. Trimming took 1 base from V and 5 from J; bases not matched to a gene: 4. This CDR3 spans 13 amino acids. Germline CDR1 reads GTSNPN; CDR2 reads SVGIG (reference sequence). CDR3 sequence (DNA): TGTGCCTGGAGTGGGACTAGGAGTGAGACCCAGTACTTC. Translating it yields CAWSGTRSETQYF.

The chain employs TRBV5-6 and TRBJ1-5; D is possibly TRBD1 (5 bases). This CDR3 contains 17 residues. The V and J ends lost 2 bases and 0 bases respectively, with 15 bases between them. Germline CDR1 and CDR2: SGHDT and YYEEEE. The CDR3, as DNA: TGTGCCAGCAGCTTCTTTCTCCAGGGTTATAGCAATCAGCCCCAGCATTTT. It is translated as CASSFFLQGYSNQPQHF.

V usage is TRBV18 and J usage is TRBJ2-5; D gene uncertain. V was clipped by 0 bases and J by 4 bases, with 12 bases between them. There are 15 residues in the CDR3. Germline CDR1 reads KGHSH; CDR2 reads LQKENI. The chain's CDR3 is CASSPPQLTRETQYF. The CDR3 DNA reads TGTGCCAGCTCACCACCCCAACTCACGAGAGAGACCCAGTACTTC.

The chain joins TRBV4-1 to TRBJ1-1; possibly TRBD1 for D (5 bases). Between the trimmed V and J ends, which lost 1 base and 4 bases, there was a span of 16 bases. This CDR3 has 16 amino acids. Germline values: CDR1 MGHRA, CDR2 YSYEKL. CDR3 sequence reads: CASSQVSPGGGTEAFF. In DNA, the CDR3 is TGCGCCAGCAGCCAAGTGAGTCCGGGGGGAGGCACTGAAGCTTTCTTT.

This clone has more than one count but fewer than ten. V usage is TRBV9 and J usage is TRBJ1-4; TRBD1 agrees at 8 bases. Germline-derived CDR1 and CDR2 are SGDLS and YYNGEE. CDR3 length: 14 residues. Trimming cost V 4 bases and J 7 bases; bases outside gene matches: 6. CDR3 residues: CASSIGQGGEKLFF. CDR3 in DNA: TGTGCCAGCAGCATCGGACAGGGCGGTGAAAAACTGTTTTTT.

The gene calls are TRBV3-1 (or the pseudogene TRBV3-2) and TRBJ1-2; D is uncertain. Per germline, CDR1 LGHDT and CDR2 YNNKEL (reference sequence). The CDR3 length is 14 residues. With 2 bases removed from V and 8 bases from J, the gap between germline ends came to 15 bases. The CDR3 DNA follows: TGTGCCAGCAGCCAACTTGGACTAACCGGAGGCTACACCTTC. Amino acid sequence: CASSQLGLTGGYTF.

V usage is TRBV2 and J usage is TRBJ1-2; D gene unclear. This CDR3 is 12 amino acids long. In germline, CDR1 is SNHLY, CDR2 FYNNEI. The ends were cut back, 9 bases at V and 2 bases at J, with 10 bases in the middle. The CDR3 region is CARESSNYGYTF. CDR3 nucleotide sequence: TGTGCCAGAGAAAGCTCAAACTATGGCTACACCTTC.

The chain combines TRBV27 with TRBJ1-2; 10 bases map to TRBD1. V lost 3 bases and J lost 4; bases outside the gene matches: 8. This CDR3 spans 16 amino acids. Per the germline V gene, CDR1 is MNHEY and CDR2 is SMNVEV (reference sequence). The CDR3 spells CASSFGVTGGIYGYTF. The CDR3 DNA follows: TGTGCCAGCAGTTTTGGGGTGACAGGGGGCATCTATGGCTACACCTTC.

The rearrangement links TRBV11-2 to TRBJ2-2; 9 bases match TRBD1. Losses at the gene ends were 2 bases for V and 1 base for J; bases not matched to a gene: 11. Germline CDR1 reads SGHAT; CDR2 reads FQNNGV. The CDR3 totals 19 residues. The CDR3 spells CASSLRGGQGVLNTGELFF. The CDR3 DNA reads as TGTGCCAGCAGCTTAAGGGGGGGACAGGGAGTGTTGAACACCGGGGAGCTGTTTTTT.

The CDR3 DNA is TGTGCCAGCAGCTGGAAGAGCGGCCTCTTCCCTGATGGCGGGGAGCTGTTTTTT. Translated: CASSWKSGLFPDGGELFF. The chain joins TRBV11-2 to TRBJ2-2; possibly TRBD2 for D (5 bases). Germline V gene sequence: CDR1 SGHAT, CDR2 FQNNGV. The V gene lost 4 bases and the J gene lost 7 bases, with 25 bases spanning the gap. The CDR3 is made up of 18 amino acids.

Within the sample, this clone is medium-sized (0.01 to 0.1%). V usage is TRBV11-2 and J usage is TRBJ2-7; 7 bases map to TRBD2. Germline values: CDR1 SGHAT, CDR2 FQNNGV. Losses at the gene ends were 0 bases for V and 4 bases for J; bases not matched to a gene: 3. The CDR3 length is 14 residues. This CDR3 reads CASSLELANYEQYF. The CDR3 region has the DNA TGTGCCAGCAGCTTAGAACTAGCGAATTACGAGCAGTACTTC.

The rearrangement joins TRBV19 to TRBJ1-1; the match to TRBD1 covers 8 bases. The CDR3 extends over 13 amino acids. V gave up 4 bases and J gave up 7 bases; unmatched junction bases: 5. Germline V gene sequence: CDR1 LNHDA, CDR2 SQIVND (reference sequence). CDR3 protein: CASSRQGHREAFF. The DNA for the CDR3 is TGTGCCAGTAGTAGACAGGGGCATCGTGAAGCTTTCTTT.

The chain joins TRBV9 to TRBJ2-3; no reliable D call. CDR1 is SGDLS, CDR2 YYNGEE, per germline. This CDR3 is built from 15 residues. The V end lost 6 bases, the J end lost 4 bases, and 18 bases lay between the germline ends. The CDR3 coding sequence is TGTGCCAGCACCCAAATTGAGTTCCCCCCAGATACGCAGTATTTT. Amino acids: CASTQIEFPPDTQYF.

The chain joins TRBV7-3 to TRBJ2-3; 12 positions agree with TRBD2. Germline V gene lookup returns CDR1 SGHTA and CDR2 FQGTGA. The CDR3 has 15 residues. Losses at the gene ends were 4 bases for V and 6 bases for J; bases not matched to a gene: 5. The CDR3 nucleotides read TGTGCCAGCAGCTCTAGCGGGGGGGCCGGTGATACGCAGTATTTT. Protein: CASSSSGGAGDTQYF.

The sample holds one count of this clone. The rearrangement uses TRBV4-1 and TRBJ2-2, with 8 bases aligning to TRBD2. There are 16 residues in the CDR3. With V trimmed by 4 bases and J by 4 bases, 8 bases remained unmatched. Germline V gives CDR1 MGHRA, CDR2 YSYEKL. CDR3: CASSPQAGGSTGELFF. As DNA, the CDR3 is TGCGCCAGCAGCCCGCAGGCGGGGGGAAGCACCGGGGAGCTGTTTTTT.

The V and J genes are TRBV5-4 and TRBJ2-6, with 8 bases that match TRBD1. The CDR3 has 17 residues. In germline, CDR1 is SGHNT, CDR2 YYREEE (reference sequence). After removal of 4 bases from V and 2 bases from J, the junction contained 8 bases not matched to a gene. The CDR3 spells CASSDPQGAPGANVLTF. The CDR3 nucleotides read TGTGCCAGCAGCGATCCCCAGGGGGCTCCTGGGGCCAACGTCCTGACTTTC.

The chain joins TRBV5-6 to TRBJ1-1, with 7 bases matching TRBD1. Germline-derived CDR1 and CDR2 are SGHDT and YYEEEE. Germline trimming cut 5 bases from V and 0 bases from J; bases unmatched to any gene: 4. This CDR3 is built from 14 residues. Here the CDR3 DNA reads TGTGCCAGCAGTTGGACAGGAGTGAACACTGAAGCTTTCTTT. Protein sequence: CASSWTGVNTEAFF.

This clone was recorded a few times. This sequence joins TRBV18 and TRBJ1-6; D is possibly TRBD1 (5 bases). V dropped 2 bases and J dropped 3 bases, with 11 bases sitting between them. Per the germline V gene, CDR1 is KGHSH and CDR2 is LQKENI. The CDR3 sequence is 16 residues long. Here the CDR3 DNA reads TGTGCCAGCTCACCAGCTGAGACAGTCTATAATTCACCCCTCCACTTT. Translated, it gives CASSPAETVYNSPLHF.

This sequence joins TRBV6-5 and TRBJ1-1; TRBD1 is a possible D gene (5 bases). Germline CDR1 MNHEY, CDR2 SVGAGI. The CDR3 runs to 13 residues. The ends were cut back, 4 bases at V and 3 bases at J, with 9 bases in the middle. CDR3 protein: CASSFGDYTEAFF. CDR3 in DNA: TGTGCCAGCAGTTTCGGGGACTACACTGAAGCTTTCTTT.

This sequence joins TRBV2 and TRBJ1-2; D perhaps matches TRBD1 (6 bases). This CDR3 is built from 15 residues. V lost 6 bases to trimming and J lost 4 bases, with 18 bases between them. In germline, CDR1 is SNHLY, CDR2 FYNNEI. The CDR3 region has the DNA TGTGCCAGCAGGGCGTGGGGGGGCTCTGGCTATGGCTACACCTTC. Translating gives CASRAWGGSGYGYTF.